The clone carrying this T cell receptor beta chain appeared a few times. What it binds is not known. In the PCR, 60 Vbeta and 13 Jbeta primers were used. Method: immunoSEQ multiplex PCR; TCRdb's copy keeps in-frame clones and lacks some. Among about 210,000 clones listed, 60% to 80% were seen once. This entry comes from a study of cytomegalovirus exposure and HLA in healthy donors. The study, taken as a whole, reports: Using a false discovery rate of 0.05, a later analysis showed that approximately 17,000 TCR beta sequences were associated with HLA alleles. Researchers catalogued some 160 TCR beta chains as cytomegalovirus-associated. Rarity marked most TCR sequences, yet some public TCRs occurred in many donors.

The clonotype was recovered from a male donor in good health and CMV-seronegative. Material for sequencing was PBMCs.

DNA for the CDR3: TGTGCCATCAGTCAGACCGGGACAATAGGGGCCGAGCAGTACTTC. This encodes CAISQTGTIGAEQYF. V gene TRBV10-3 combines with J gene TRBJ2-7, with D possibly TRBD1 on 6 matching bases. The CDR3 sequence is 15 residues long. In germline, CDR1 is ENHRY, CDR2 SYGVKD. V lost 5 bases, J lost 6 bases, and 20 bases lay in between.